Listed here is a single T cell receptor beta chain. PCR was performed a second time for 7 to 11 cycles using a sample-barcoded 5' primer and a J-beta primer mix. TCRdb called the 5' RACE reads again in MiXCR, with one record for every CDR3 protein. This table has approximately 1.5 million distinct CDR3 sequences, about 31% appearing once. These data originate in a study of blood T cells in healthy people across ages. About the study: Template switching picked up about one barcoded beta molecule for each two T cells.

This CDR3 comprises 14 residues. Trimming pared 3 bases from V and 5 bases from J, leaving 14 bases between. CDR1 ENHRY and CDR2 SYGVKD come from the germline V gene. The chain employs TRBV10-3 and TRBJ2-7; D assignment may be TRBD1 or TRBD2 (5 bases each). This sequence was found in a woman under 40 in good health. Sequenced sample: blood. CDR3 residues: CAISEYIGGDEQYF. DNA for the CDR3: TGTGCCATCAGTGAATATATTGGGGGAGACGAGCAGTACTTC.